This T cell receptor beta chain was recovered during a study of T cells in Graves' hyperthyroidism and ophthalmopathy. Study information: At the time of initial diagnosis and before any treatment, peripheral blood was collected.

Each ophthalmopathy patient scored at least 3 on the Clinical Activity Score and at least 4 on NOSPECS grade, with duration under 3 months. Patients were excluded because of uncontrolled infection, other autoimmune disease, pregnancy or lactation. This CDR3 comprises 13 residues. Germline V lookup: CDR1 SNHLY, CDR2 FYNNEI. V was trimmed by 5 bases and J by 7 bases, leaving 12 bases between them. At least ten counts were recorded for this clonotype. The source material, RNA transcripts, was used to amplify TCR beta CDR3 regions. With the HTBI primer set, the TCR CDR3 went through a first round of RT-PCR. A single record per CDR3 protein comes from TCRdb applying MiXCR to the multiplex PCR reads. The sample shows 300,000 to 450,000 distinct CDR3 sequences, about 14% of them seen only once.

This sequence was found in a woman younger than 45 with Graves' ophthalmopathy. The chain joins TRBV2 to TRBJ1-5; D remains ambiguous. Sample: blood. CDR3 coding DNA: TGTGCCAGCAGTCCCGCTGGGGTACAGCCCCAGCATTTT. Encoded protein: CASSPAGVQPQHF. The full variable domain, rest sourced from reference TRBV2 and TRBJ1-5, is EPEVTQTPSHQVTQMGQEVILRCVPISNHLYFYWYRQILGQKVEFLVSFYNNEISEKSEIFDDQFSVERPDGSNFTLKIRSTKLEDSAMYFCASSPAGVQPQHFGDGTRLSIL.